Reported below is one T cell receptor beta chain. What it binds is unknown. Germline V CDR1 and CDR2: SEHNR, FQNEAQ (reference sequence). This CDR3 is 13 amino acids long. The V and J ends lost 5 bases and 6 bases respectively, with 10 bases between them. These data are taken from a study of beta chain features in type 1 diabetes. Findings and limits, study-wide: Shorter TCRB CDR3s, moderately but significantly so, were found in Type 1 diabetes patients in all four CD4+ subsets. No resolution was reached here on whether HLA type influences TCRB rearrangement.

Every bit of the isolated RNA underwent reverse transcription, so sequencing read expressed TCRB transcripts. Libraries were prepared by immunoSEQ multiplex PCR; TCRdb keeps only in-frame clonotypes and omits some of them. Counted here are 350,000 to 400,000 clones, roughly 15% occurring once; the ten biggest clones make up 0.019%. The chain joins TRBV7-9 to TRBJ1-4; D remains ambiguous. The specimen was naive CD4+ T cells from blood. This receptor was obtained from a woman under 30 in good health. The CDR3 DNA is TGTGCCAGCAGCCGGCGGAGGGATGAAAAACTGTTTTTT. It is translated as CASSRRRDEKLFF. Filled out from reference TRBV7-9 and TRBJ1-4, the complete variable domain reads DTGVSQNPRHKITKRGQNVTFRCDPISEHNRLYWYRQTLGQGPEFLTYFQNEAQLEKSRLLSDRFSAERPKGSFSTLEIQRTEQGDSAMYLCASSRRRDEKLFFGSGTQLSVL.